Below are 20 T cell receptor beta chains sequenced from a single sample in a study of beta chain features in type 1 diabetes (dated by TCRdb to the late 2010s). Libraries were built with the immunoSEQ multiplex PCR assay. The entire isolated RNA was reverse transcribed using the High Capacity cDNA Reverse Transcription Kit, and thus expressed TCRB transcripts were sequenced. TCRdb holds this immuneACCESS table with in-frame rearrangements only. Some clones are missing; in checked studies, unresolved V genes explain under half, and the rest has no known cause. In this sample the table shows some 240,000 clones, under 20% of which occur a single time. The ten top clones hold 0.085% of the sample. These receptors' targets are unknown. What the authors observed across the whole study: In all four CD4+ subsets, TCRB CDR3 length was moderately but significantly shorter in type 1 diabetes patients.

The sample taken for sequencing was naive CD4+ T cells from blood. The sample's cell subset or site label, in plain terms: true naive CD4+ T cells. These receptors originate from a man aged 30 to 45 with type 1 diabetes.

This chain connects TRBV29-1 to TRBJ2-1; TRBD2 agrees at 8 bases. V lost 4 bases, J lost 6 bases, and 8 bases stayed unmatched. Per germline, CDR1 SQVTM and CDR2 ANQGSEA. The CDR3 has 14 residues. CDR3 region: CSVVGRLASNEQFF. The CDR3 DNA reads TGCAGCGTTGTAGGGCGACTAGCGAGCAATGAGCAGTTCTTC.

This chain connects TRBV14 to TRBJ2-1, with D tentatively TRBD2 (5 bases). The CDR3 runs 12 residues. Germline V gene data show CDR1 as SGHDN and CDR2 as FVKESK. The V end lost 0 bases, the J end lost 10 bases, and 7 bases lay between the germline ends. The CDR3 nucleotides read TGTGCCAGCAGCCAAGAGAGGGCCGAGCAGTTCTTC. Translation gives CASSQERAEQFF.

This clone was counted between two and nine times. The chain is built from TRBV29-1 and TRBJ1-5, with TRBD1 as a possible D gene (6 bases). V lost 4 bases and J 7 bases, leaving 20 bases between the germline ends. The length of the CDR3 is 15 residues. The germline gives CDR1 SQVTM, CDR2 ANQGSEA. CDR3 sequence (DNA): TGCAGCGTTGGTTCCTCGGCAGGGGCAGACCAGCCCCAGCATTTT. Translated, it gives CSVGSSAGADQPQHF.

In this sample, this clone turned up a few times. V and J are TRBV10-3 and TRBJ2-2; 8 nucleotides align to TRBD1. The V gene end was trimmed by 7 bases and the J gene end by 6 bases; junction bases not matched to a gene: 4. Germline CDR1 reads ENHRY; CDR2 reads SYGVKD. The CDR3 loop spans 13 amino acids. The chain's CDR3 is CAIKGQAAGELFF. As DNA, the CDR3 is TGTGCCATCAAGGGACAGGCGGCCGGGGAGCTGTTTTTT.

V usage is TRBV25-1 and J usage is TRBJ1-1; no reliable D call. The CDR3 runs 13 residues. Trimming removed 4 bases at V and 0 bases at J, with 6 bases between. From germline, CDR1 is MGHDK and CDR2 SYGVNS. CDR3 DNA: TGTGCCAGCAGTGTTCTGGTGAACACTGAAGCTTTCTTT. Its protein is CASSVLVNTEAFF. Supplemented by reference TRBV25-1 and TRBJ1-1, the full variable domain reads EADIYQTPRYLVIGTGKKITLECSQTMGHDKMYWYQQDPGMELHLIHYSYGVNSTEKGDLSSESTVSRIRTEHFPLTLESARPSHTSQYLCASSVLVNTEAFFGQGTRLTVV.

The chain has TRBV25-1 and TRBJ2-3; the D gene is possibly TRBD2 (5 bases). The CDR3 covers 11 residues. The V and J ends lost 8 bases and 4 bases respectively, with 7 bases between them. CDR1 is MGHDK and CDR2 is SYGVNS in the germline V gene. The CDR3 sequence is CASLAADTQYF. The CDR3 bases are TGTGCCAGCCTAGCCGCAGATACGCAGTATTTT.

V gene TRBV2 combines with J gene TRBJ2-3; D is perhaps TRBD2 (6 bases). The CDR3 length is 15 residues. Germline V lookup: CDR1 SNHLY, CDR2 FYNNEI. V was trimmed by 6 bases and J by 0 bases, leaving 13 bases between them. CDR3 loop: CASRAGGVSTDTQYF. CDR3 in DNA: TGTGCCAGCAGGGCGGGCGGGGTTAGCACAGATACGCAGTATTTT.

This clone occurred a few times. The chain has TRBV5-6 and TRBJ1-1; tentative D call: TRBD1 (6 bases). V lost 3 bases, J lost 1 base, and 10 bases lay in between. The CDR3 covers 14 residues. CDR1 SGHDT and CDR2 YYEEEE come from the germline V gene. Here the CDR3 DNA reads TGTGCCAGCAGCTACCCGACAGGGAACACTGAAGCTTTCTTT. This encodes CASSYPTGNTEAFF.

The genes are TRBV4-2 and TRBJ2-6; tentatively, D is TRBD1 (5 bases). CDR3 length: 18 residues. The V gene's germline CDR1 is LGHNA and CDR2 YNFKEQ. V shed 4 bases and J shed 0 bases, with 16 bases lying between them. The CDR3 DNA reads TGTGCCAGCAGCCGGGCGGAACAGGTTCTCTCTGGGGCCAACGTCCTGACTTTC. Its protein product is CASSRAEQVLSGANVLTF.

This clone came up a few times. V and J are TRBV4-3 and TRBJ1-4, with a possible D match to TRBD1 (5 bases). Germline CDR1 and CDR2: LGHNA and YSLEER. The length of the CDR3 is 17 residues. Trimming stripped 0 bases from V and 3 bases from J, with 14 bases between. The CDR3 DNA sequence: TGCGCCAGCAGCCAAGATCGAGGCAGGGTGGCTAATGAAAAACTGTTTTTT. It encodes CASSQDRGRVANEKLFF.

Only a few counts were recorded for this clone. The chain combines TRBV10-3 with TRBJ2-1; TRBD1 matches 8 bases. Unmatched junction bases numbered 3, after V lost 6 bases and J lost 5 bases. CDR3 length: 13 residues. The germline V gene has CDR1 ENHRY and CDR2 SYGVKD. In DNA form, the CDR3 reads TGTGCCATCAGAACAGGGGGAAACAATGAGCAGTTCTTC. Translating gives CAIRTGGNNEQFF.

Only a few counts were recorded for this clone. The chain combines TRBV28 with TRBJ2-3; D uncertain. In germline, CDR1 is MDHEN, CDR2 SYDVKM. V was clipped by 4 bases and J by 3 bases, with 8 bases between them. This CDR3 spans 13 amino acids. The CDR3 DNA reads as TGTGCCAGCAGTTCCCAACCGACAGATACGCAGTATTTT. Protein sequence: CASSSQPTDTQYF.

This clone turned up a few times. The chain combines TRBV30 with TRBJ2-7, with D unclear. The V and J ends lost 0 bases and 1 base respectively, with 16 bases between them. The CDR3 runs 16 residues. Germline-derived CDR1 and CDR2 are GTSNPN and SVGIG (reference sequence). The CDR3 region is CAWSVLGRVGSYEQYF. As DNA, the CDR3 is TGTGCCTGGAGTGTACTCGGTCGGGTTGGATCCTACGAGCAGTACTTC.

The gene calls are TRBV10-3 and TRBJ2-7, with 10 bases that match TRBD1. Unmatched junction bases numbered 3, after V lost 6 bases and J lost 7 bases. The germline V gene encodes CDR1 ENHRY and CDR2 SYGVKD. This CDR3 spans 12 amino acids. The DNA of the CDR3 is TGTGCCATCAGGGGACAGGGGAGGGAGCAGTACTTC. It is translated as CAIRGQGREQYF.

The V call is TRBV5-1, the J call TRBJ2-1; 11 bases agree with TRBD2. The CDR3 is 16 residues long. Trimming cost V 0 bases and J 5 bases; bases outside gene matches: 4. CDR1 is SGHRS and CDR2 is YFSETQ in the germline V gene. As DNA, the CDR3 is TGCGCCAGCAGCTTGGCCGGGACTAGCGGCAACAATGAGCAGTTCTTC. Its translation: CASSLAGTSGNNEQFF.

CDR3 region: CASSPQGQSVEGYEQYF. The CDR3 coding sequence is TGTGCCAGCTCACCACAGGGACAGTCGGTAGAAGGCTACGAGCAGTACTTC. The chain carries TRBV18 and TRBJ2-7, with 7 nucleotides matching TRBD1. Trimming removed 1 base from V and 3 bases from J; junction bases left unmatched: 12. The CDR3 consists of 17 residues. In germline, CDR1 is KGHSH, CDR2 LQKENI.

The V call is TRBV20-1, the J call TRBJ2-7; TRBD1 is a possible D gene (6 bases). CDR1 is DFQATT and CDR2 is SNEGSKA in the germline V gene (reference sequence). CDR3 length: 11 residues. The germline V and J ends were trimmed by 4 bases and 4 bases, with 8 bases remaining between them. CDR3 bases: TGCAGTGCTACTACAGGGTACGAGCAGTACTTC. It encodes CSATTGYEQYF.

This clone was seen only a few times. The chain has TRBV27 and TRBJ2-4; D is ambiguous. Germline CDR1 is MNHEY and CDR2 is SMNVEV (reference sequence). Trimming cost V 8 bases and J 0 bases, with 26 bases left between them. The CDR3 consists of 19 residues. The CDR3 DNA reads TGTGCCAGCCCTCCGATAGCCCTTCACGGGCGTCTAGCCAAAAACATTCAGTACTTC. Amino acids: CASPPIALHGRLAKNIQYF.

The gene calls are TRBV30 and TRBJ2-1; 7 bases map to TRBD2. Germline CDR1 and CDR2: GTSNPN and SVGIG (reference sequence). The V gene end was trimmed by 2 bases and the J gene end by 9 bases; junction bases not matched to a gene: 10. CDR3 length equals 14 residues. DNA for the CDR3: TGTGCCTGGAGTATGGGGGAGGGCCTCGGTGAGCAGTTCTTC. Its protein is CAWSMGEGLGEQFF.

CDR3 protein: CSISQGAAGANVLTF. CDR3 sequence (DNA): TGCAGCATCTCACAGGGGGCAGCGGGGGCCAACGTCCTGACTTTC. V gene TRBV29-1 combines with J gene TRBJ2-6; the match to TRBD1 covers 9 bases. J was trimmed by 4 bases and V by 8 bases; bases with no gene match: 9. The CDR3 length is 15 residues. Germline V gives CDR1 SQVTM, CDR2 ANQGSEA.